This T cell receptor beta chain was documented in a study of cytomegalovirus exposure and HLA in healthy donors listed by TCRdb under 2017. Broadly, across the study: An earlier analysis of fewer than 750 of the donors reported around 280 Gb of sequence data and 117 million unique TCR beta sequences obtained from around 180 million T cells. An early release that covered several hundred HLA-typed donors contained approximately 300 gigabases of sequencing data and some 87 million unique TCR sequences. Of the roughly 410 genotyped donors, 70% to 90% were placed in the genetic ancestry cluster associated with self-reported Caucasian donors. The study aimed to test whether cataloging public T cell receptors could reveal signatures of past pathogen exposure. The study profiled the T cell repertoires of hundreds of subjects by immunosequencing and related them to cytomegalovirus serostatus. In addition to the first cohort of about 650 subjects, a separate validation cohort of 120 different subjects was used. High-throughput TCR immunosequencing, statistical association of individual TCRs with disease status, and machine learning were combined to predict cytomegalovirus infection status. A later analysis re-analyzed previously published TCR beta repertoires from 650 to 800 donors and added high-resolution HLA genotyping to study TCR occurrence patterns. The later analysis used no new phenotypic data to find candidate immune exposures, relying instead on TCR beta sequences and their occurrence across donors. To decide whether each TCR beta V gene segment behaved as functional or pseudogenic, an earlier analysis of 587 of the donors relied on high-throughput TCR beta sequencing. Donor age, sex, ethnicity and CMV serostatus were collected together with the repertoire data. A later genetic analysis used genome-wide SNP genotypes for about 65% of the 666 donors, treating that subset as a discovery cohort. Every repertoire in the discovery cohort had been generated on one and the same sequencing platform. Both class I and class II loci were covered by HLA typing, at four-digit resolution. The number of donors typed differed by locus, with roughly 620-630 for A, B, C, DRB1 and DQB1, roughly 520 for DQA1, over 600 for DPA1, and some 450 for DPB1. Roughly five DR-DQ haplotypes were handled as single units for association and clustering, since linkage in the cohort was strong. On average, 235,054 unique TCR beta nucleotide sequences were sequenced per donor among about 400 genotyped donors of the cohort, with about 17% of those sequences being non-productive.

The library relied on the immunoSEQ multiplex PCR assay. The multiplex PCR relied on a mix of 60 forward primers for TCR Vbeta segments and 13 reverse primers for TCR Jbeta segments. Amplification of the CDR3 region of rearranged TCR beta genes was performed with a multiplex PCR assay on genomic DNA. The amplified TCR beta libraries were sequenced on the Illumina HiSeq System as 87-base-pair reads. In the original analysis: Across the 700 or so repertoires, a later analysis counted 80 million or so unique TCR beta chains, 8.5 million to 12 million of which were shared by at least two donors. Raw reads were error-corrected and collapsed into unique sequences with a nearest-neighbor algorithm that merged closely related sequences to remove PCR and sequencing errors. To assign V, D and J gene segments, CDR3 sequences were aligned to IMGT reference sequences. Each retained sequence needed at least a six-nucleotide match to both a V gene segment and a J gene segment. Rearrangements were called productive when the CDR3 lacked stop codons and stayed in frame with V and J; all others were non-productive. CDR3 was defined according to IMGT convention as the region running from the second conserved V-encoded cysteine to the conserved J-encoded phenylalanine. Sequences without an unambiguous match to a single V gene segment were excluded from the earlier analysis of about 640 of the donors. An earlier analysis of roughly 590 of the donors called V segments functional above 56.7% productive rearrangements and segregating when the between-donor standard deviation exceeded 5%. To diagnose cytomegalovirus status from the catalog of TCR beta chain sequences, a statistical classification framework was built. In a later analysis, V and J genes were assigned by comparing TCR nucleotide sequences against IMGT/GENE-DB human TR gene sequences. The TCRdist pipeline was used in a later analysis to assign CDR3 sequences and most-parsimonious VDJ recombination scenarios. In a later analysis, each TCR beta chain was defined by its CDR3 amino acid sequence together with its V-gene family, and reads lacking a unique V-gene family were excluded. A later analysis removed several hundred highly shared, low-generation-probability nucleotide sequences to deal with suspected cross-contamination and a sequencing artifact. In a later analysis, a clonal expansion index for each public chain was calculated from normalized within-repertoire ranks of inferred template counts. In a later analysis, generation probabilities were computed using a VDJ recombination model fitted to out-of-frame rearrangements, and the results were checked against IGoR. In a later analysis, hypergeometric tests were used to score TCR-TCR, TCR-HLA and TCR-CMV co-occurrence, with a repertoire-size bias correction applied to TCR pairs. In a later analysis, false discovery rates were estimated by permuting HLA or CMV assignments 20 times. A later analysis grouped co-occurring TCRs with DBSCAN, adding TCRdist sequence similarity when clustering within HLA-allele-positive subsets. Repertoires with fewer than 30,000 or more than 120,000 public chains were left out of co-occurrence clustering, as were about 5 repertoires with anomalous nucleotide sharing. TCRdb took this table from immuneACCESS and kept in-frame rearrangements with V and J called. Such tables lack part of the clones; where checked against another copy, unresolved V genes explain under half of the gap, and the rest is unexplained. D and trimming come from the DNA, and the V and J calls and clone size come from that table. Present in this sample are about 110,000 clones, under 70% of which were seen just once. Of the sample, around 10% falls within the top ten clones.

Points the paper makes about the study in general: The presence/absence analyses assumed that sequencing depth was roughly uniform across donors, and that assumption may not be true. Assigning TCR associations to individual alleles was difficult when HLA alleles, especially DR and DQ, strongly co-occurred. In a later genetic analysis, fewer N-insertions in productive TCRs were reported among donors in an Asian-associated ancestry cluster than the roughly 700-donor mean. The classifier was reported to diagnose cytomegalovirus status with high specificity and sensitivity in both the original and validation cohorts. According to the authors, the approach could potentially be generalized to other disease states and immunological phenotypes. A later analysis reported that several top co-occurrence clusters appeared linked to parvovirus B19, influenza, CMV and Epstein-Barr virus. Because HLA typing was unavailable for some donors at each locus, only the typed subset was used in association tests. In the study, around 150 TCR beta chains were listed as associated with cytomegalovirus. A later analysis found that HLA-associated TCR beta chains were more clonally expanded and had lower generation probabilities than equally common non-associated chains. The earlier analysis of about 600 of the donors excluded 15 to 20 rarely observed V segments, including chromosome 9 orphons, because counts were too low. In an earlier analysis of several hundred of the donors, most TCR beta V segments were observed in productive rearrangements about 90% or about 30% of the time, broadly matching IMGT annotations. Most TCR sequences were seen in very few donors, while some public TCRs were found in many individuals. Linkage disequilibrium might explain the correlated functional status among segregating V segments, but an unknown experimental factor could not be ruled out. A cluster of highly shared sequence variants was judged likely to represent a technical artifact of the sequencing pipeline. In a later analysis, the rate of TCR association differed among HLA loci, with DRB1 alleles having the most associated TCRs and HLA-C alleles having the fewest. In this cohort, only TCR beta chains were sequenced, and detectable features were limited by the absence of alpha or paired-chain data. A further reported finding was that TCR beta sequences accurately predicted the HLA-A and HLA-B alleles for most subjects in the first cohort. A later analysis associated about 17,000 TCR beta sequences with specific HLA alleles at a false discovery rate of 0.05. For the cohort, immune exposure information was limited to CMV serostatus. V-gene and J-gene trimming of TCR beta chains was associated with a missense DCLRE1C variant in a later genetic analysis, and the association was replicated in an independent cohort. A few of the identified cytomegalovirus-associated TCR beta chains were confirmed in vitro to be specific for cytomegalovirus antigens. Most CMV-associated TCR beta chains appeared to be HLA-restricted in a later analysis, and the HLA associations seemed to be driven largely by CMV exposure.

In total, roughly 710 healthy bone marrow donors made up the cohort. At the time of sampling, all cohort members were nominally healthy, though unrecorded immune exposures were likely present. The donor tested CMV seropositive and was one of the 289 seropositive cohort members. Each donor provided a peripheral blood sample, and peripheral blood mononuclear cells were used for TCR beta sequencing. The Qiagen DNeasy Blood Extraction Kit was used to extract genomic DNA from the blood cell samples. On this clone: Its recognized antigen is unknown. No much larger clonotype is one base removed from it; base qualities were not supplied.

The sequenced material came from PBMCs. The clonotype was recovered from a man aged 25 to 40 in good health and CMV-seropositive.

The sequenced DNA is TGCGCCAGCAGCCAAGGGACTAGCGGGAGAGGCGCAGATACGCAGTATTTT. The resulting protein is CASSQGTSGRGADTQYF. Recombination connected TRBV4-1 to TRBJ2-3; TRBD2 fits 13 bases in the junction. Taken from cysteine to phenylalanine, the CDR3 has 17 residues. Of the read, only the CDR3 DNA is kept; its 51 bases are in frame from base 1. For CDR1 and CDR2, the germline V gene lists MGHRA and YSYEKL. After removal of 1 base from V and 4 bases from J, the junction retains 5 bases not matched to a gene.